A single sample gave rise to the 8 T cell receptor beta chains below, sequenced in a study of Ad26.COV2.S vaccination and SARS-CoV-2 variants. Treatment specified: about 20 received Ad26.COV2.S at low or high dose, single or two shots; 5 received placebo; per-sample allocation not given. Material that was analyzed had been drawn on day 63 after the first vaccine or placebo injection. Here immunoSEQ multiplex PCR was the method, and the copy in TCRdb shows in-frame clones only, minus some. The top ten clones hold 12% of a sample with hundreds of thousands of clones, about nine tenths of them seen once. Specimen: peripheral blood, collected in a trial of Ad26.COV2.S vaccine versus placebo. These receptors came from a person between 18 and 65 years old who received the Ad26.COV2.S COVID-19 vaccine or a placebo.

This sequence joins TRBV27 and TRBJ2-1; D is unclear. The germline V gene has CDR1 MNHEY and CDR2 SMNVEV (reference sequence). V was cut by 1 base and J by 3 bases, with 7 bases left in between. This CDR3 comprises 14 residues. The CDR3 sequence: CASSLWPNYNEQFF. CDR3 nucleotides: TGTGCCAGCAGTTTATGGCCGAACTACAATGAGCAGTTCTTC.

The V and J genes are TRBV18 and TRBJ2-7, with TRBD1 as a possible D gene (6 bases). V dropped 3 bases and J dropped 6 bases, with 15 bases sitting between them. This CDR3 comprises 14 residues. Germline V gene sequence: CDR1 KGHSH, CDR2 LQKENI. CDR3 nucleotides: TGTGCCAGCTCACCCCTGGACAGTTACGGCGAGCAGTACTTC. It specifies CASSPLDSYGEQYF.

The V gene is TRBV7-2, the J gene TRBJ2-2; tentative D call: TRBD1 (6 bases). Germline V gives CDR1 SGHTA, CDR2 FQGNSA. Trimming stripped 4 bases from V and 1 base from J, with 16 bases between. The CDR3 is 17 amino acids. The CDR3, as DNA: TGTGCCAGCAGCTCAGGGGCGATATTGGGGAACACCGGGGAGCTGTTTTTT. Its protein is CASSSGAILGNTGELFF. Full variable domain (outside the CDR3, taken from reference TRBV7-2 and TRBJ2-2): GAGVSQSPSNKVTEKGKDVELRCDPISGHTALYWYRQSLGQGLEFLIYFQGNSAPDKSGLPSDRFSAERTGGSVSTLTIQRTQQEDSAVYLCASSSGAILGNTGELFFGEGSRLTVL.

The CDR3 DNA reads TGTGCCAGTAAAGGACAGGGTTTGACTGAAGCTTTCTTT. Amino acid sequence: CASKGQGLTEAFF. This chain links TRBV19 with TRBJ1-1, with 8 positions matching TRBD1. Germline assignment: CDR1 LNHDA and CDR2 SQIVND (reference sequence). This CDR3 spans 13 amino acids. Losses at the gene ends were 7 bases for V and 5 bases for J; bases not matched to a gene: 6.

J is TRBJ2-7 and V is TRBV6-2 or TRBV6-3, with D unresolved. CDR1 MNHEY and CDR2 SVGEGT come from the germline V gene. V dropped 6 bases and J dropped 2 bases, with 11 bases sitting between them. CDR3 length: 13 residues. Here the CDR3 reads CASSGSAAYEQYF. CDR3 coding DNA: TGTGCCAGCAGCGGATCCGCAGCCTACGAGCAGTACTTC.

The gene calls are TRBV9 and TRBJ2-7; no definite D call. This CDR3 has 13 amino acids. The V gene's germline CDR1 is SGDLS and CDR2 YYNGEE. The germline V and J ends were trimmed by 3 bases and 1 base, with 8 bases remaining between them. CDR3 nucleotide sequence: TGTGCCAGCAGCGAACAACAGTCCTACGAGCAGTACTTC. It encodes CASSEQQSYEQYF.

This clone occurred once. This chain uses TRBV15 with TRBJ2-7; 7 bases align to TRBD1. Germline CDR1 LNHNV, CDR2 YYDKDF (reference sequence). CDR3 size: 14 residues. Germline trimming cut 0 bases from V and 6 bases from J; bases unmatched to any gene: 5. The CDR3 region has the DNA TGTGCCACCAGCAGAGATAGAACAGGGGCCGAGCAGTACTTC. This gives the protein CATSRDRTGAEQYF.

The CDR3 bases are TGTGCCAGCAGCTTGGTACAGTCGGGGGAGCAGTTCTTC. It encodes CASSLVQSGEQFF. The chain couples TRBV5-6 to TRBJ2-1; perhaps TRBD2 as D (5 bases). The V gene lost 0 bases and the J gene lost 10 bases, with 11 bases spanning the gap. This CDR3 is 13 amino acids long. Germline V gene sequence: CDR1 SGHDT, CDR2 YYEEEE.